Shown below are 26 T cell receptor beta chains from a single sample sequenced in a study of beta chain features in type 1 diabetes. Findings of the study overall: Significant though moderate, a shortening of TCRB CDR3s appeared in all four CD4+ subsets of Type 1 diabetes patients.

These TCRs' antigens remain unknown. As every portion of the isolated RNA was reverse transcribed, the sequencing read expressed TCRB transcripts. Data came from immunoSEQ multiplex PCR; TCRdb stores just in-frame clones and leaves some out. Among 200,000 to 300,000 clones listed, 11% to 15% were seen once. Sample: naive CD4+ T cells from blood. All receptors derive from a man aged 25 to 45 with type 1 diabetes.

This clone was seen a few times. The V and J genes are TRBV7-9 and TRBJ2-2; 7 nucleotides align to TRBD1. Unmatched junction bases numbered 10, after V lost 6 bases and J lost 9 bases. The CDR3 is 14 amino acids. In germline, CDR1 is SEHNR, CDR2 FQNEAQ (reference sequence). The CDR3, as DNA: TGTGCCAGCAGGTCTGACAGGGAATTACGGGAGCTGTTTTTT. Residues: CASRSDRELRELFF.

The V call is TRBV6-5, the J call TRBJ1-5, with a tentative D call TRBD1 (5 bases). CDR3 size: 15 residues. The V end lost 5 bases, the J end lost 0 bases, and 11 bases lay between the germline ends. The germline V gene encodes CDR1 MNHEY and CDR2 SVGAGI. The CDR3 loop reads CASSRGTSSNQPQHF. The CDR3 DNA reads TGTGCCAGCAGTAGGGGTACGTCTAGCAATCAGCCCCAGCATTTT.

The sample holds a few counts of this clone. The V gene is TRBV19, the J gene TRBJ1-5, with D hard to call. This CDR3 spans 11 amino acids. Trimming shortened V by 4 bases and J by 9 bases, and 7 bases separated the two germline ends. Germline CDR1 LNHDA, CDR2 SQIVND (reference sequence). The CDR3 spells CASSTRGPQHF. The CDR3 bases are TGTGCCAGTAGTACCCGGGGGCCCCAGCATTTT. Using reference TRBV19 and TRBJ1-5 for the parts outside the CDR3, the full variable domain is DGGITQSPKYLFRKEGQNVTLSCEQNLNHDAMYWYRQDPGQGLRLIYYSQIVNDFQKGDIAEGYSVSREKKESFPLTVTSAQKNPTAFYLCASSTRGPQHFGDGTRLSIL.

Concerning this clone itself: The same CDR3 also results from other DNA sequences found in this sample. The chain joins TRBV27 to TRBJ1-2, with TRBD1 identical over 10 bases. The ends lost 3 bases at V and 5 bases at J; junction bases unmatched: 6. The CDR3 runs 15 residues. Germline lookup yields CDR1 MNHEY and CDR2 SMNVEV (reference sequence). As DNA, the CDR3 is TGTGCCAGCAGTTTCCGGGACAGGGGCCGGTATGGCTACACCTTC. Protein product: CASSFRDRGRYGYTF.

This clone has just a few counts. V usage is TRBV30 and J usage is TRBJ1-5, with D possibly being TRBD1 (6 bases). From germline, CDR1 is GTSNPN and CDR2 SVGIG (reference sequence). The CDR3 is 13 residues long. V was pared by 5 bases and J by 2 bases, with 10 bases between. DNA for the CDR3: TGTGCCTGGGCGGACAGAGGCAATCAGCCCCAGCATTTT. It yields the protein CAWADRGNQPQHF.

This clone was detected a few times. The rearrangement uses TRBV7-9 and TRBJ2-5; 12 bases agree with TRBD1. The ends lost 4 bases at V and 5 bases at J; junction bases unmatched: 5. This CDR3 has 15 amino acids. Germline loops: CDR1 SEHNR, CDR2 FQNEAQ (reference sequence). The CDR3 coding sequence is TGTGCCAGCAGCTCTGGGACAGGGGGCTGGGAGACCCAGTACTTC. Translated: CASSSGTGGWETQYF.

The chain joins TRBV30 to TRBJ2-5; 7 nucleotides match TRBD1. Germline V gene lookup returns CDR1 GTSNPN and CDR2 SVGIG (reference sequence). The CDR3 sequence is 15 residues long. With V trimmed by 3 bases and J by 0 bases, 7 bases remained unmatched. The CDR3 sequence is CAWRIDRAYQETQYF. CDR3 sequence (DNA): TGTGCCTGGAGAATCGACAGGGCGTACCAAGAGACCCAGTACTTC.

V and J are TRBV7-9 and TRBJ2-7; TRBD2 might be the D (6 bases). Trimming stripped 7 bases from V and 4 bases from J, with 14 bases between. Germline lookup yields CDR1 SEHNR and CDR2 FQNEAQ (reference sequence). This CDR3 region has 13 residues. Here the CDR3 reads CASMEGLGYEQYF. CDR3 DNA: TGTGCCAGCATGGAGGGGCTAGGGTACGAGCAGTACTTC.

There are a few counts of this clone. The J gene is TRBJ2-5, the V gene TRBV14; 7 bases agree with TRBD1. Trimming removed 4 bases from V and 3 bases from J; junction bases left unmatched: 2. Germline V CDR1 and CDR2: SGHDN, FVKESK. The CDR3 runs to 13 residues. CDR3 sequence: CASSRGTEETQYF. The CDR3 DNA is TGTGCCAGCAGCCGTGGGACAGAAGAGACCCAGTACTTC.

This chain joins TRBV30 and TRBJ1-2; D perhaps matches TRBD1 (6 bases). Trimming shortened V by 3 bases and J by 10 bases, and 15 bases separated the two germline ends. The CDR3 covers 12 residues. Germline CDR1 and CDR2: GTSNPN and SVGIG (reference sequence). CDR3 residues: CAWREDSTSYTF. CDR3 nucleotides: TGTGCCTGGAGAGAGGACAGTACATCCTACACCTTC.

V gene TRBV15 combines with J gene TRBJ2-1; D is ambiguous. The germline V gene encodes CDR1 LNHNV and CDR2 YYDKDF (reference sequence). This CDR3 spans 15 amino acids. V was clipped by 0 bases and J by 0 bases, with 6 bases between them. The CDR3 loop reads CATSRDLRSYNEQFF. The CDR3 region has the DNA TGTGCCACCAGCAGAGATCTTCGCTCCTACAATGAGCAGTTCTTC.

The V and J genes are TRBV6-1 and TRBJ1-1, with TRBD1 as a possible D gene (5 bases). From germline, CDR1 is MNHNS and CDR2 SASEGT. This CDR3 region has 16 residues. Trimming took 0 bases from V and 4 from J, leaving 15 bases between them. The CDR3 protein is CASSEADGGASTEAFF. The CDR3 nucleotides read TGTGCCAGCAGTGAAGCGGACGGAGGGGCAAGCACTGAAGCTTTCTTT.

This clone has more than one count but fewer than ten. The V gene is TRBV4-1, the J gene TRBJ2-2, with 8 nucleotides matching TRBD2. V lost 4 bases, J lost 5 bases, and 6 bases stayed unmatched. The CDR3 is 15 residues long. Germline V gene lookup returns CDR1 MGHRA and CDR2 YSYEKL. CDR3 DNA sequence: TGCGCCAGCAGCCCGGTACCGGGGGGGACCGGGGAGCTGTTTTTT. It translates to CASSPVPGGTGELFF.

This clone was observed a few times. The rearrangement links TRBV2 to TRBJ2-7, with D hard to call. Trimming took off 8 bases at V and 2 bases at J, with 7 bases between the two ends. CDR1 is SNHLY, CDR2 FYNNEI, per germline. The CDR3 is 11 amino acids. The CDR3 nucleotides are TGTGCCAGCGCAGTTACCTACGAGCAGTACTTC. This gives the protein CASAVTYEQYF.

This chain links TRBV18 with TRBJ1-2; D might be TRBD1 (5 bases). Germline V gene sequence: CDR1 KGHSH, CDR2 LQKENI. This CDR3 has 13 amino acids. Trimming cost V 3 bases and J 8 bases, with 13 bases left between them. Written as DNA, the CDR3 is TGTGCCAGCTCACCCCGGGGGGAGAACGGCTACACCTTC. Amino acids: CASSPRGENGYTF.

This clone was seen a few times. J is TRBJ1-4 and V is TRBV25-1, with a tentative D call TRBD1 (5 bases). Trimming cost V 1 base and J 5 bases, with 11 bases left between them. The germline V gene encodes CDR1 MGHDK and CDR2 SYGVNS. The CDR3 has 15 amino acids. The CDR3 sequence is CASSESGKGNEKLFF. CDR3 nucleotides: TGTGCCAGCAGTGAATCAGGGAAAGGGAATGAAAAACTGTTTTTT.

There are a few counts of this clone. This chain connects TRBV6-5 to TRBJ1-1; D is unclear. The CDR3 contains 13 residues. Germline V CDR1 and CDR2: MNHEY, SVGAGI. The V end lost 7 bases, the J end lost 4 bases, and 13 bases lay between the germline ends. The CDR3 DNA follows: TGTGCCAGCACCTCCCGGGGAGGCACTGAAGCTTTCTTT. Translating it yields CASTSRGGTEAFF.

The rearrangement joins TRBV7-2 to TRBJ1-2; tentative D call: TRBD1 (5 bases). The CDR3 extends over 13 amino acids. The V gene lost 5 bases and the J gene lost 8 bases, with 15 bases spanning the gap. From germline, CDR1 is SGHTA and CDR2 FQGNSA. The CDR3, as DNA: TGTGCCAGCAGCCCAGGGTTCCCTTCCGGCTACACCTTC. Its protein is CASSPGFPSGYTF.

This chain uses TRBV9 with TRBJ1-1, with D possibly being TRBD1 (5 bases). Trimming took 0 bases from V and 7 from J, leaving 10 bases between them. The CDR3 sequence is 13 residues long. The V gene's germline CDR1 is SGDLS and CDR2 YYNGEE. Here the CDR3 DNA reads TGTGCCAGCAGCGTAGAGGGGCGGGGTGAAGCTTTCTTT. Its translation is CASSVEGRGEAFF.

The chain combines TRBV5-1 with TRBJ2-7; tentatively, D is TRBD2 (6 bases). The CDR3 has 14 amino acids. V lost 4 bases and J lost 6, with 17 bases in between. Germline V gives CDR1 SGHRS, CDR2 YFSETQ. DNA of the CDR3: TGCGCCAGCAGCCCGACTAGGAGTTTCTCCGAGCAGTACTTC. This translates into CASSPTRSFSEQYF.

The J gene is TRBJ2-3, the V gene TRBV30; 11 bases agree with TRBD2. Trimming cost V 3 bases and J 0 bases; bases outside gene matches: 5. CDR1 GTSNPN and CDR2 SVGIG come from the germline V gene (reference sequence). The CDR3 is 16 amino acids. The DNA for the CDR3 is TGTGCCTGGAGCGCCAGACTAGCGGGGAGCACAGATACGCAGTATTTT. This encodes CAWSARLAGSTDTQYF.

This clone was seen only a few times. CDR3 coding DNA: TGTGCCAGTCGCGTTCCAGGGGGCGGTGATACGCAGTATTTT. Its translation is CASRVPGGGDTQYF. The genes are TRBV19 and TRBJ2-3, with TRBD1 matching 8 bases. Germline V CDR1 and CDR2: LNHDA, SQIVND (reference sequence). The length of the CDR3 is 14 residues. With 8 bases clipped from V and 6 bases from J, the junction kept 10 bases outside the gene matches.

This clone was detected a few times. The chain links TRBV30 to TRBJ1-2; a weak D match, TRBD1 (6 bases). The CDR3 consists of 14 residues. Deletions cut 2 bases from V and 4 bases from J, with 14 bases between. The germline V gene has CDR1 GTSNPN and CDR2 SVGIG (reference sequence). Here the CDR3 DNA reads TGTGCCTGGAGTTTGGGGGCCGTCGGCTATGGCTACACCTTC. Its protein product is CAWSLGAVGYGYTF.

The table lists this clone with a few counts. The V and J genes are TRBV9 and TRBJ2-3, with a tentative D call TRBD1 (7 bases). The CDR3 is 12 amino acids. Germline CDR1 SGDLS, CDR2 YYNGEE. V gave up 4 bases and J gave up 8 bases, with 11 bases separating them. The CDR3 region is CASSPRGVTQYF. Written as DNA, the CDR3 is TGTGCCAGCAGCCCCAGGGGGGTTACGCAGTATTTT.

The chain links TRBV27 to TRBJ2-7; 9 bases agree with TRBD2. The junction had 18 bases not matched to a gene; V was cut back by 6 bases and J by 0 bases. Germline V gene sequence: CDR1 MNHEY, CDR2 SMNVEV (reference sequence). The CDR3 runs to 19 residues. CDR3 DNA sequence: TGTGCCAGCAGCCTTCGGGTGTGGCGGGAGGGCGCGTACTCCTACGAGCAGTACTTC. Translating gives CASSLRVWREGAYSYEQYF.

This clone was detected only a few times. This specimen includes other DNA sequences encoding the same CDR3. The chain carries TRBV11-2 and TRBJ1-1, with unresolved D. The CDR3 loop spans 13 amino acids. Germline V gene data show CDR1 as SGHAT and CDR2 as FQNNGV. V lost 5 bases, J lost 1 base, and 8 bases lay in between. In nucleotides, the CDR3 is TGTGCCAGCAGCACCACAGAGAACACTGAAGCTTTCTTT. It encodes CASSTTENTEAFF.